Below are 28 T cell receptor beta chains sequenced from a single sample in a study of T cell responses to AZD1222 COVID-19 vaccine (dated by TCRdb to the early 2020s). The meaning of the sample's time point label: about 28 days (+/-7) after the second vaccine dose. Library generation was performed with the immunoSEQ multiplex PCR assay. Imported from immuneACCESS, the table was reduced by TCRdb to in-frame sequences with V and J called. These copies leave out some clones; in studies compared against another copy, an unresolved V gene accounts for under half, and the cause of the remainder is not known. In this sample the table shows some 150,000 clones, 92% of which occur a single time. Roughly 3.5% of the sample comes from the top ten. Sequenced material: peripheral blood, taken 28 days after the second AZD1222 dose. These receptor sequences come from an adult who received the AZD1222 COVID-19 vaccine.

The chain couples TRBV11-2 to TRBJ1-1, with a tentative D call TRBD1 (6 bases). V dropped 1 base and J dropped 3 bases, with 9 bases sitting between them. CDR1 is SGHAT, CDR2 FQNNGV, per germline. This CDR3 region has 14 residues. This CDR3 reads CASSLVGADTEAFF. CDR3 DNA sequence: TGTGCCAGCAGCTTAGTGGGGGCGGACACTGAAGCTTTCTTT.

The table lists this clone with a count of one. The chain uses TRBV6-4 and TRBJ1-3, with a possible D match to TRBD1 (5 bases). V was cut by 6 bases and J by 0 bases, with 18 bases left in between. CDR3 size: 17 residues. The V gene's germline CDR1 is MRHNA and CDR2 SNTAGT. CDR3 amino acids: CASSPHDGGFSGNTIYF. CDR3 in DNA: TGTGCCAGCAGCCCCCACGACGGGGGATTCTCTGGAAACACCATATATTTT.

This chain uses TRBV25-1 with TRBJ1-4, with unresolved D. The germline V gene encodes CDR1 MGHDK and CDR2 SYGVNS. The V end was cut by 3 bases, the J end by 3 bases, with 8 bases between. There are 14 residues in the CDR3. The chain's CDR3 is CASSDAGPNEKLFF. The DNA of the CDR3 is TGTGCCAGCAGTGATGCTGGGCCTAATGAAAAACTGTTTTTT.

The chain combines TRBV9 with TRBJ1-4; TRBD1 aligns across 9 bases. The J segment lost 6 bases and the V segment lost 3 bases, leaving 6 bases of the junction unmatched. The CDR3 is 15 residues long. Germline V gives CDR1 SGDLS, CDR2 YYNGEE. Written as DNA, the CDR3 is TGTGCCAGCAGCGCCGTAGGGGACAGGGATGAAAAACTGTTTTTT. Its translation is CASSAVGDRDEKLFF.

The genes are TRBV6-5 and TRBJ1-1, with a possible D match to TRBD1 (5 bases). The CDR3 is 13 amino acids. Germline lookup yields CDR1 MNHEY and CDR2 SVGAGI. The V end was cut by 6 bases, the J end by 4 bases, with 12 bases between. The CDR3 here is CASRTNGGTEAFF. The CDR3 nucleotides are TGTGCCAGCAGAACTAATGGGGGCACTGAAGCTTTCTTT.

V usage is TRBV28 and J usage is TRBJ1-5, with TRBD1 matching over 7 bases. CDR3 size: 15 residues. V shed 1 base, J shed 5 bases, and the junction held 5 bases outside the gene matches. From germline, CDR1 is MDHEN and CDR2 SYDVKM. The chain's CDR3 is CASSLLTGIDQPQHF. The CDR3 nucleotides are TGTGCCAGCAGTTTATTGACAGGGATTGATCAGCCCCAGCATTTT.

This clone was recorded once. The gene calls are TRBV5-1 and TRBJ1-4; maybe TRBD1 (6 bases). The CDR3 has 15 residues. Trimming stripped 3 bases from V and 5 bases from J, with 14 bases between. The germline CDR1 and CDR2 sequences are SGHRS and YFSETQ. The CDR3 DNA reads TGCGCCAGCAGCTCACTCGGACAGCCGAATGAAAAACTGTTTTTT. This encodes CASSSLGQPNEKLFF.

J is TRBJ1-5 and V is TRBV6-5; D unresolved. Germline lookup yields CDR1 MNHEY and CDR2 SVGAGI. V was cut by 7 bases and J by 3 bases, with 16 bases left in between. The CDR3 runs to 15 residues. The CDR3 here is CASTGRKYFNQPQHF. The CDR3 DNA sequence: TGTGCCAGCACCGGCCGAAAATACTTCAATCAGCCCCAGCATTTT.

The genes are TRBV24-1 and TRBJ1-5; tentatively, D is TRBD1 (6 bases). V lost 6 bases to trimming and J lost 5 bases, with 10 bases between them. This CDR3 is built from 13 residues. Germline assignment: CDR1 KGHDR and CDR2 SFDVKD. The CDR3 protein is CATSTGIYQPQHF. CDR3 nucleotides: TGTGCCACCAGTACAGGGATTTATCAGCCCCAGCATTTT.

J is TRBJ2-1 and V is TRBV6-5; no reliable D call. The CDR3 spans 15 residues. Germline assignment: CDR1 MNHEY and CDR2 SVGAGI. V gave up 0 bases and J gave up 4 bases, with 10 bases separating them. DNA of the CDR3: TGTGCCAGCAGTTACTCGTTTGACCCTTACAATGAGCAGTTCTTC. Translated, it gives CASSYSFDPYNEQFF.

The V call is TRBV5-8, the J call TRBJ2-1, with no clear D. Germline V lookup: CDR1 SGHTS, CDR2 YDEGEE. The ends were cut back, 1 base at V and 0 bases at J, with 8 bases in the middle. The CDR3 extends over 15 amino acids. The CDR3 loop reads CASSLKGVSYNEQFF. CDR3 bases: TGTGCCAGCAGCTTGAAGGGTGTCTCCTACAATGAGCAGTTCTTC.

The rearrangement joins TRBV19 to TRBJ2-1; 10 nucleotides match TRBD2. J gave up 6 bases and V 4 bases, and 9 bases lay outside the gene matches. This CDR3 contains 16 residues. Germline V lookup: CDR1 LNHDA, CDR2 SQIVND (reference sequence). The CDR3 loop reads CASSKGLAGVRNEQFF. The CDR3 DNA follows: TGTGCCAGTAGTAAGGGTCTAGCGGGAGTCCGCAATGAGCAGTTCTTC.

The gene calls are TRBV10-3 and TRBJ1-2; the match to TRBD1 covers 7 bases. The germline V gene encodes CDR1 ENHRY and CDR2 SYGVKD. CDR3 length: 16 residues. With 6 bases clipped from V and 4 bases from J, the junction kept 14 bases outside the gene matches. The CDR3 sequence is CAISDLTGREGYGYTF. DNA for the CDR3: TGTGCCATCAGCGACTTGACAGGGAGGGAGGGCTATGGCTACACCTTC.

The chain couples TRBV3-1 (or the pseudogene TRBV3-2) to TRBJ1-1; 7 bases are a match to TRBD1. From germline, CDR1 is LGHDT and CDR2 YNNKEL (reference sequence). CDR3 length equals 13 residues. The V segment lost 4 bases and the J segment 7 bases; nucleotides outside the gene matches: 6. As DNA, the CDR3 is TGTGCCAGCAGCCGCCAAGGGGGCGGTGAAGCTTTCTTT. Translating gives CASSRQGGGEAFF.

This chain uses TRBV2 with TRBJ2-4, with a possible D match to TRBD1 (6 bases). CDR3 length: 15 residues. CDR1 is SNHLY, CDR2 FYNNEI, per germline. The ends were cut back, 6 bases at V and 10 bases at J, with 22 bases in the middle. This CDR3 reads CASSFTMGAQRIQYF. For the CDR3, the DNA is TGTGCCAGCAGCTTTACCATGGGGGCCCAACGGATTCAGTACTTC.

This chain connects TRBV7-2 to TRBJ2-1; D unresolved. V shed 8 bases and J shed 7 bases, with 6 bases lying between them. Germline CDR1 and CDR2: SGHTA and FQGNSA. This CDR3 is built from 10 residues. CDR3 coding DNA: TGTGCCAGCGGCCGGAATGAGCAGTTCTTC. Amino acids: CASGRNEQFF.

This chain links TRBV3-1 (or the pseudogene TRBV3-2) with TRBJ2-7; no clear D. Trimming removed 0 bases from V and 5 bases from J, with 14 bases in between. The germline V gene has CDR1 LGHDT and CDR2 YNNKEL (reference sequence). CDR3 size: 15 residues. CDR3 coding DNA: TGTGCCAGCAGCCAAGACTGGGCTTCTGGGGACGAGCAGTACTTC. Its translation is CASSQDWASGDEQYF.

This chain uses TRBV7-9 with TRBJ2-7, with a weak D call TRBD1 (6 bases). The CDR3 is made up of 13 amino acids. Trimming pared 5 bases from V and 3 bases from J, leaving 11 bases between. Germline values: CDR1 SEHNR, CDR2 FQNEAQ (reference sequence). CDR3 protein: CASSPDRNYEQYF. Here the CDR3 DNA reads TGTGCCAGCAGCCCAGACAGGAACTACGAGCAGTACTTC.

This chain uses TRBV5-1 with TRBJ2-3; TRBD1 is a possible D gene (7 bases). CDR3 length equals 15 residues. The V gene lost 1 base and the J gene lost 2 bases, with 11 bases spanning the gap. Germline V lookup: CDR1 SGHRS, CDR2 YFSETQ. The CDR3 protein is CASSLQGGNTDTQYF. The DNA for the CDR3 is TGCGCCAGCAGCTTGCAGGGGGGCAACACAGATACGCAGTATTTT. The full variable domain, completed using reference TRBV5-1 and TRBJ2-3, is KAGVTQTPRYLIKTRGQQVTLSCSPISGHRSVSWYQQTPGQGLQFLFEYFSETQRNKGNFPGRFSGRQFSNSRSEMNVSTLELGDSALYLCASSLQGGNTDTQYFGPGTRLTVL.

This chain links TRBV15 with TRBJ1-2; 8 bases are a match to TRBD1. The V gene end was trimmed by 0 bases and the J gene end by 6 bases; junction bases not matched to a gene: 6. CDR1 is LNHNV and CDR2 is YYDKDF in the germline V gene (reference sequence). CDR3 length: 15 amino acids. CDR3: CATSRDSRQGHGYTF. The CDR3 coding sequence is TGTGCCACCAGCAGAGATAGCCGACAGGGGCATGGCTACACCTTC.

The rearrangement links TRBV6-5 to TRBJ1-2; 8 bases are a match to TRBD1. Per germline, CDR1 MNHEY and CDR2 SVGAGI. CDR3 length equals 14 residues. V trimming: 6 bases; J trimming: 0 bases; junction bases outside the gene matches: 3. The CDR3 DNA sequence: TGTGCCAGCAGACCGACAGGGGCTAACTATGGCTACACCTTC. It is translated as CASRPTGANYGYTF.

The V gene is TRBV29-1, the J gene TRBJ1-1, with 7 positions matching TRBD1. After removal of 6 bases from V and 8 bases from J, the junction contained 3 bases not matched to a gene. The CDR3 loop spans 10 amino acids. The germline CDR1 and CDR2 sequences are SQVTM and ANQGSEA. CDR3 DNA sequence: TGCAGCGTAGGAGGGGGCGAAGCTTTCTTT. This encodes CSVGGGEAFF. The entire variable domain, with the rest obtained from reference TRBV29-1 and TRBJ1-1, is as follows: SAVISQKPSRDICQRGTSLTIQCQVDSQVTMMFWYRQQPGQSLTLIATANQGSEATYESGFVIDKFPISRPNLTFSTLTVSNMSPEDSSIYLCSVGGGEAFFGQGTRLTVV.

The rearrangement links TRBV9 to TRBJ1-1, with 9 bases fitting TRBD1. The CDR3 extends over 14 amino acids. CDR1 is SGDLS, CDR2 YYNGEE, per germline. Trimming cost V 4 bases and J 4 bases; bases outside gene matches: 5. The CDR3 loop reads CASSSRDRVTEAFF. CDR3 nucleotide sequence: TGTGCCAGCAGCTCCCGGGACAGGGTCACTGAAGCTTTCTTT.

This chain connects TRBV28 to TRBJ2-7; 12 positions match TRBD1. The V segment lost 6 bases and the J segment 6 bases; nucleotides outside the gene matches: 9. The CDR3 totals 15 residues. The germline V gene encodes CDR1 MDHEN and CDR2 SYDVKM. The CDR3 nucleotides are TGTGCCAGCAGATTTTCCGGGACAGGGGGCTTCGAGCAGTACTTC. As protein: CASRFSGTGGFEQYF.

The chain uses TRBV27 and TRBJ1-5; 8 nucleotides align to TRBD1. Germline-derived CDR1 and CDR2 are MNHEY and SMNVEV (reference sequence). With 3 bases clipped from V and 6 bases from J, the junction kept 7 bases outside the gene matches. The CDR3 sequence is 15 residues long. The CDR3 loop reads CASSLRQGFPQPQHF. CDR3 in DNA: TGTGCCAGCAGTTTGCGACAGGGGTTCCCTCAGCCCCAGCATTTT.

This chain connects TRBV30 to TRBJ2-2; D gene uncertain. V was shortened by 5 bases and J by 5 bases, with 12 bases between the two germline ends. CDR3 length equals 13 residues. Germline V CDR1 and CDR2: GTSNPN, SVGIG (reference sequence). The CDR3 here is CAWSPYGTGELFF. Here the CDR3 DNA reads TGTGCCTGGTCCCCTTACGGGACCGGGGAGCTGTTTTTT. Variable domain in full (rest from reference TRBV30 and TRBJ2-2): SQTIHQWPATLVQPVGSPLSLECTVEGTSNPNLYWYRQAAGRGLQLLFYSVGIGQISSEVPQNLSASRPQDRQFILSSKKLLLSDSGFYLCAWSPYGTGELFFGEGSRLTVL.

This sequence joins TRBV28 and TRBJ1-1; perhaps TRBD1 as D (6 bases). Trimming removed 7 bases at V and 0 bases at J, with 12 bases between. The CDR3 spans 14 residues. Germline V gene data show CDR1 as MDHEN and CDR2 as SYDVKM. CDR3 nucleotide sequence: TGTGCCAGCATTGGGGGCCCAGTGAACACTGAAGCTTTCTTT. This gives the protein CASIGGPVNTEAFF.

This clone appeared a single time. CDR3 in amino acids: CASSINGQAYEQYF. CDR3 coding DNA: TGTGCCAGTAGTATTAATGGACAGGCATACGAGCAGTACTTC. The chain recombines TRBV19 with TRBJ2-7; TRBD1 agrees at 7 bases. Losses at the gene ends were 3 bases for V and 4 bases for J; bases not matched to a gene: 6. There are 14 residues in the CDR3. CDR1 LNHDA and CDR2 SQIVND come from the germline V gene (reference sequence).